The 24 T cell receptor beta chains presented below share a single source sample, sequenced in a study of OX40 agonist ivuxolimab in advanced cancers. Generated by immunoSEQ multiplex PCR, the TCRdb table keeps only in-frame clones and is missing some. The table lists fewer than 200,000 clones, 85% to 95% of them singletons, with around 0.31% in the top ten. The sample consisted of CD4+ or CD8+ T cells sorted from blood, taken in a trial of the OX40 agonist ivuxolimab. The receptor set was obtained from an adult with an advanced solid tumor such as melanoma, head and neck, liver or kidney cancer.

CDR3 sequence: CASSQGVGNYGYTF. The DNA of the CDR3 is TGCGCCAGCAGCCAGGGGGTCGGAAACTATGGCTACACCTTC. The V call is TRBV5-1, the J call TRBJ1-2, with 7 bases matching TRBD1. The V gene's germline CDR1 is SGHRS and CDR2 YFSETQ. V shed 4 bases and J 2 bases; nucleotides not matched to a gene: 5. This CDR3 is built from 14 residues.

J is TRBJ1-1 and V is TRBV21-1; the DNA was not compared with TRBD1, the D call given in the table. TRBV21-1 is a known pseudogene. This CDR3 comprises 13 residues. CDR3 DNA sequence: TGTGCCACGACAGGGGGCGGGAGTACTGAAGCTTTCTTT. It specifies CATTGGGSTEAFF.

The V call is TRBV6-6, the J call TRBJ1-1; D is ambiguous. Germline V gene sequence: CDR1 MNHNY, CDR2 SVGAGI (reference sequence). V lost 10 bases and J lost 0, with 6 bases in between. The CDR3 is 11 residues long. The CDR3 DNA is TGTGCCAACAAAGTGAACACTGAAGCTTTCTTT. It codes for CANKVNTEAFF.

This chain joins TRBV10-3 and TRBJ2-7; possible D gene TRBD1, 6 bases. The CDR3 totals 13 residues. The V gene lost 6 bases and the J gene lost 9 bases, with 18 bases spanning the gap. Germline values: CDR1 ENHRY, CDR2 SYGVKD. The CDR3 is CAISTGQLERQYF. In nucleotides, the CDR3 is TGTGCCATCAGCACCGGACAGTTGGAACGGCAGTACTTC.

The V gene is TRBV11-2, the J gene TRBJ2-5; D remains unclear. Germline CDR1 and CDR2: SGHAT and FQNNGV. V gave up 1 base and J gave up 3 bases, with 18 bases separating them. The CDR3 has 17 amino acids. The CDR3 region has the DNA TGTGCCAGCAGCTTAGGCGACCGGGCCCAACGGGAAGAGACCCAGTACTTC. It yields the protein CASSLGDRAQREETQYF.

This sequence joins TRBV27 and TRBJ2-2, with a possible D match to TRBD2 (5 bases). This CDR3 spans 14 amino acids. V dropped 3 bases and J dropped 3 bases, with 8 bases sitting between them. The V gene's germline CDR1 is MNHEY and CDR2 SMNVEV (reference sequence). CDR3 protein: CASSLSGYTGELFF. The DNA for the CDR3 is TGTGCCAGCAGTTTGAGCGGATACACCGGGGAGCTGTTTTTT.

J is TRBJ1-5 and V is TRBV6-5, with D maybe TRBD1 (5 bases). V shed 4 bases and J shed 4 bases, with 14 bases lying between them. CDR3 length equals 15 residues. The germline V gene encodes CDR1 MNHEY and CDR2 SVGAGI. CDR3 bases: TGTGCCAGCAGTTGGGGTCAGGGCTCGAATCAGCCCCAGCATTTT. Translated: CASSWGQGSNQPQHF.

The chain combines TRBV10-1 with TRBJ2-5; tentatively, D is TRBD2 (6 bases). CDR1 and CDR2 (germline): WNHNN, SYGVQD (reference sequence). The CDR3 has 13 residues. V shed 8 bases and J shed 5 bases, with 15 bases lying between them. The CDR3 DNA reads TGCGCCAGCGCCGTGGGGGGATCGGAGACCCAGTACTTC. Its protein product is CASAVGGSETQYF.

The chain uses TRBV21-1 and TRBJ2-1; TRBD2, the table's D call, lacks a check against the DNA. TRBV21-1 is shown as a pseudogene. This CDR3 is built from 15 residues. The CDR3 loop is CASSSKRERDNEQFF. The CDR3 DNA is TGTGCCAGCAGCTCAAAGCGGGAGAGGGACAATGAGCAGTTCTTC.

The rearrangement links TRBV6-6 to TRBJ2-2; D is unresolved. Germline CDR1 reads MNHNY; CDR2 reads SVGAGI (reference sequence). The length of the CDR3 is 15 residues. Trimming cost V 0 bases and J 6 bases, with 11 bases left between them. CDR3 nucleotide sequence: TGTGCCAGCAGTTACTCGTCGCCCCTGGCCGGGGAGCTGTTTTTT. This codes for CASSYSSPLAGELFF.

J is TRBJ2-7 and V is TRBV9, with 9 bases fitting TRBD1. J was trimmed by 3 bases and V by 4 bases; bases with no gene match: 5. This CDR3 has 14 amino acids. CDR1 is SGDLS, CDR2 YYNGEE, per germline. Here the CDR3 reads CASSPGQGIYEQYF. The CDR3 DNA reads TGTGCCAGCAGCCCGGGACAGGGAATCTACGAGCAGTACTTC. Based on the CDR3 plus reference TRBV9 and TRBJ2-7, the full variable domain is DSGVTQTPKHLITATGQRVTLRCSPRSGDLSVYWYQQSLDQGLQFLIQYYNGEERAKGNILERFSAQQFPDLHSELNLSSLELGDSALYFCASSPGQGIYEQYFGPGTRLTVT.

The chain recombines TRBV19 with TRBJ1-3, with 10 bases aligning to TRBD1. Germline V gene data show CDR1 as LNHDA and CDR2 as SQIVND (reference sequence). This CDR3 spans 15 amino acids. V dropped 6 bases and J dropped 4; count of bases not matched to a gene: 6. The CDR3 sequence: CASSRQGARGNTIYF. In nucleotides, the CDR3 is TGTGCCAGTAGCAGACAGGGGGCGAGGGGAAACACCATATATTTT.

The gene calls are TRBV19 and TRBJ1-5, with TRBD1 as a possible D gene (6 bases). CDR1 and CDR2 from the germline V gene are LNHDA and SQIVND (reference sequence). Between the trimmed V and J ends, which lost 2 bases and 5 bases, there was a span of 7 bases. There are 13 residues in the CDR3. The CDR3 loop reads CASSINRDQPQHF. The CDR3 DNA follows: TGTGCCAGTAGTATAAACAGGGATCAGCCCCAGCATTTT.

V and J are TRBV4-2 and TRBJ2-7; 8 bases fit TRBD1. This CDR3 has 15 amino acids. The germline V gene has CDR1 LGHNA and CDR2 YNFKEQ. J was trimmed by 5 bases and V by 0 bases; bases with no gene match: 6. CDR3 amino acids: CASSQDGQGPNEQYF. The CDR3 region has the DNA TGTGCCAGCAGCCAAGACGGACAGGGTCCAAACGAGCAGTACTTC.

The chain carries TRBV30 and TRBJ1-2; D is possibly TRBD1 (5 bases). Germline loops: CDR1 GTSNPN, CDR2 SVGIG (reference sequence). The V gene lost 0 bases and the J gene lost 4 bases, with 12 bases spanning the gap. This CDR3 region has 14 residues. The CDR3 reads CAWSVYPGPYGYTF. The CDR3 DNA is TGTGCCTGGAGTGTTTATCCAGGGCCCTATGGCTACACCTTC.

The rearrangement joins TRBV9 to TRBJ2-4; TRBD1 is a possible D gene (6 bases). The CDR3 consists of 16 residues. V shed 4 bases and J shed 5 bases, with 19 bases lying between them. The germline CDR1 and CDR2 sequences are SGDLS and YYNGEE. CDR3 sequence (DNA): TGTGCCAGCAGCATCGGACAGCTCAGAAACCAAAACATTCAGTACTTC. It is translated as CASSIGQLRNQNIQYF.

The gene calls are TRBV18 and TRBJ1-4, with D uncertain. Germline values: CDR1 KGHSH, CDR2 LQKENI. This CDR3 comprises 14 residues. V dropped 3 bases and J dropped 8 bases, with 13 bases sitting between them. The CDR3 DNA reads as TGTGCCAGCTCACCTCAAGGGTCTGGGGAAAAACTGTTTTTT. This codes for CASSPQGSGEKLFF.

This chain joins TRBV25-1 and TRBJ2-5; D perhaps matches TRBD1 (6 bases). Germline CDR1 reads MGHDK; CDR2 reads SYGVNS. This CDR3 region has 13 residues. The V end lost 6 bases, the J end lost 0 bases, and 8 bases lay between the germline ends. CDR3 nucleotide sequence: TGTGCCAGCAGCAGGGGAAACCAAGAGACCCAGTACTTC. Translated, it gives CASSRGNQETQYF.

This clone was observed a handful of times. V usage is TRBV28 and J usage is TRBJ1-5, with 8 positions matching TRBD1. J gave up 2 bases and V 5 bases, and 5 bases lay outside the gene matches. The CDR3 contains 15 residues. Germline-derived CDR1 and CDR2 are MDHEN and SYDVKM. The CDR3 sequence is CASSLPQGGNQPQHF. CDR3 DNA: TGTGCCAGCAGTCTCCCACAGGGGGGCAATCAGCCCCAGCATTTT.

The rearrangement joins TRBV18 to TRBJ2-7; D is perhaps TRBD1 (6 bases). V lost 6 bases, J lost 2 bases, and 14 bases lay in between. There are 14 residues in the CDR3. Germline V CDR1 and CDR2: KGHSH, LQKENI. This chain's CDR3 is CASSFTGTPYEQYF. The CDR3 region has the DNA TGTGCCAGCTCGTTCACCGGGACACCCTACGAGCAGTACTTC.

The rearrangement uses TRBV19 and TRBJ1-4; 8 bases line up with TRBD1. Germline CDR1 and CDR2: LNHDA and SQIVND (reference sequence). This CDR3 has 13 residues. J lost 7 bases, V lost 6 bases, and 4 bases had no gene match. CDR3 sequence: CASRGQVVEKLFF. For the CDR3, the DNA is TGTGCCAGTAGGGGACAGGTGGTTGAAAAACTGTTTTTT.

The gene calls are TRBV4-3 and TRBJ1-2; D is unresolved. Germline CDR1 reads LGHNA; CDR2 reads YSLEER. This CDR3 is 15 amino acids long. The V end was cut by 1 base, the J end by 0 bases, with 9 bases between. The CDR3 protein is CASSQGYRTNYGYTF. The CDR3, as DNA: TGCGCCAGCAGCCAAGGGTACCGGACTAACTATGGCTACACCTTC.

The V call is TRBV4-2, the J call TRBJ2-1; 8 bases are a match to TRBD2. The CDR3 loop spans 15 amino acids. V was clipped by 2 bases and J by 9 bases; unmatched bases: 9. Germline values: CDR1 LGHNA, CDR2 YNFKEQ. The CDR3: CASSQIVGSGVEQFF. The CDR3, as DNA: TGTGCCAGCAGCCAAATTGTGGGTAGCGGGGTTGAGCAGTTCTTC.

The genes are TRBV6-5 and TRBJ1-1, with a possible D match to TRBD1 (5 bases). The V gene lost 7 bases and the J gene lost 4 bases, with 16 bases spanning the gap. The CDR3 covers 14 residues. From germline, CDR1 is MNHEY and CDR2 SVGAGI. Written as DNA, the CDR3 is TGTGCCAGCATGGCGGGGGGATCCGCCACTGAAGCTTTCTTT. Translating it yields CASMAGGSATEAFF.